This T cell receptor beta chain was sequenced for a study of T cells in tuberculosis. Deletions cut 3 bases from V and 2 bases from J, with 7 bases between. CDR1 and CDR2 from the germline V gene are MDHEN and SYDVKM. There are 13 residues in the CDR3. Chain pairing is unknown; alpha and beta were sequenced separately. Produced via immunoSEQ multiplex PCR; TCRdb's table is partial and in-frame only. In the table there are about 58,000 clones, approximately 86% of which are singletons. Cells were sorted from thawed PBMC rested overnight and stained with GMM-loaded CD1B tetramer, viability dye and anti-CD3. CD1B tetramers were loaded with Rhodococcus equi-derived C32 glucose monomycolate. Tetramer-sorted PBMC had been CD14 monocyte-depleted before freezing. About 100,000 tetramer-negative cells were sorted from each donor.

The chain joins TRBV28 to TRBJ1-2; no clear D gene. The sequencing input was CD1b-GMM tetramer-negative cells sorted from PBMCs. The TCR sequence derives from an adult woman with latent tuberculosis. CDR3 bases: TGTGCCAGCAGTTTTAGCCAGAACTATGGCTACACCTTC. This encodes CASSFSQNYGYTF.